A selection of T cell receptor beta chains follows, all from one sample in a study of blood T cell repertoires in COVID-19. Profiled with immunoSEQ multiplex PCR; TCRdb holds only in-frame clones, not every one. The data hold around 140,000 clones, with 75% to 85% observed a single time. Sequencing used peripheral blood. Receptors were obtained from a man in his 70s who had recovered from COVID-19. The CDR3 runs from the conserved cysteine through the conserved F or W. The D gene is left open where the match is weak. A clone size is listed for some rows: how often the clone was seen (once, few, many), or a class if it is expanded.

DNA: TGTGCCAGTAGAACAAGGGCTAGCGGTTCCGACCGGTCCTACGAGCAGTACTTC; CDR3: CASRTRASGSDRSYEQYF; size: NA; length: 18; V: TRBV19; D: TRBD2; J: TRBJ2-7
DNA: TGTGCCAGCAGCCCAACGTCGACAGGTGGATGGGAAAAACTGTTTTTT; CDR3: CASSPTSTGGWEKLFF; size: many; length: 16; V: TRBV7-2; D: NA; J: TRBJ1-4
DNA: TGTGCCAGCAGCTTAGACGGCAGGGGGAGTGAAGCTTTCTTT; CDR3: CASSLDGRGSEAFF; size: NA; length: 14; V: TRBV7-8; D: TRBD1; J: TRBJ1-1
DNA: TGTGCCAGCAGGGGACAGGGAGACTATGGCTACACCTTC; CDR3: CASRGQGDYGYTF; size: NA; length: 13; V: TRBV6-5; D: TRBD1; J: TRBJ1-2
DNA: TGTGCCAGCAGCTATGACACAGGGGTCGGAGCTTTCTTT; CDR3: CASSYDTGVGAFF; size: NA; length: 13; V: TRBV7-9; D: TRBD1; J: TRBJ1-1
DNA: TGTGCCAGCAGTTACTCCGGGACAGGGGGCTATGGCTACACCTTC; CDR3: CASSYSGTGGYGYTF; size: NA; length: 15; V: TRBV6-6; D: TRBD1; J: TRBJ1-2
DNA: TGCGCCAGCAGCACCTCCGCGGGAGGGATCACAGATACGCAGTATTTT; CDR3: CASSTSAGGITDTQYF; size: few; length: 16; V: TRBV5-1; D: TRBD2; J: TRBJ2-3
DNA: TGTGCTAGTGGTTTGGCTAACAGGGGAACAGATACGCAGTATTTT; CDR3: CASGLANRGTDTQYF; size: once; length: 15; V: TRBV12-5; D: TRBD1; J: TRBJ2-3
DNA: TGTGCCAGCTCTCCTTCCTACAGGGAAGATACGCAGTATTTT; CDR3: CASSPSYREDTQYF; size: NA; length: 14; V: TRBV18; D: NA; J: TRBJ2-3
DNA: TGTGCCAGCAGCTCCCCCCCCTTTGGGGGGGAGGAGACCCAGTACTTC; CDR3: CASSSPPFGGEETQYF; size: few; length: 16; V: TRBV7-2; D: TRBD2; J: TRBJ2-5
DNA: TGTGCCAGCAGCGTGAGGTCGATCACTGACGAGCAGTACTTC; CDR3: CASSVRSITDEQYF; size: few; length: 14; V: TRBV9; D: NA; J: TRBJ2-7
DNA: TGTGCCAGTCGGGGGGCTAGCGGGGACAATGAGCAGTTCTTC; CDR3: CASRGASGDNEQFF; size: NA; length: 14; V: TRBV2; D: TRBD2; J: TRBJ2-1
DNA: TGTGCCAGCAGTCTCCACGGGGAACCTACTCAGTATTTT; CDR3: CASSLHGEPTQYF; size: NA; length: 13; V: TRBV12-3/TRBV12-4; D: NA; J: TRBJ2-3
DNA: TGTGCCAGTAGTACCCCGACAGGGCATCTCTACGAGCAGTACTTC; CDR3: CASSTPTGHLYEQYF; size: few; length: 15; V: TRBV19; D: TRBD1; J: TRBJ2-7
DNA: TGCGCCAGCAGCTTGTCAGCGGGAGGTTATTACAATGAGCAGTTCTTC; CDR3: CASSLSAGGYYNEQFF; size: NA; length: 16; V: TRBV5-1; D: TRBD2; J: TRBJ2-1
DNA: TGTGCCAGTAGTATAAAAGGGGGCCAGTACGAGCAGTACTTC; CDR3: CASSIKGGQYEQYF; size: NA; length: 14; V: TRBV19; D: TRBD1; J: TRBJ2-7
DNA: TGTGCCAGCAGCACCTGGCTAGCGACCGGGGAGCTGTTTTTT; CDR3: CASSTWLATGELFF; size: NA; length: 14; V: TRBV12-1; D: NA; J: TRBJ2-2
DNA: TGTGCCAGCAGCCGGACTAGCGGGAGCCCCGGGGAGCTGTTTTTT; CDR3: CASSRTSGSPGELFF; size: few; length: 15; V: TRBV7-2; D: TRBD2; J: TRBJ2-2
DNA: TGTGCCAGCAGCCGAGCTCAGTTAGCGGGAGGACCAGATACGCAGTATTTT; CDR3: CASSRAQLAGGPDTQYF; size: once; length: 17; V: TRBV5-8; D: TRBD2; J: TRBJ2-3
DNA: TGTGCCAGCAGTTTATCGATAAGAGCAGGGGGCCAAGAGACCCAGTACTTC; CDR3: CASSLSIRAGGQETQYF; size: NA; length: 17; V: TRBV27; D: TRBD1; J: TRBJ2-5
DNA: TGTGCCTGGAGTGTAGCTTCCCGGGACAGGGGGCTTTACGAGCAGTACTTC; CDR3: CAWSVASRDRGLYEQYF; size: NA; length: 17; V: TRBV30; D: TRBD1; J: TRBJ2-7
DNA: TGTGCCAGCAGCTCCCGGGGGGGTAGGGTCCCCCTGTATAATTCACCCCTCCACTTT; CDR3: CASSSRGGRVPLYNSPLHF; size: once; length: 19; V: TRBV11-2; D: NA; J: TRBJ1-6
DNA: TGTGCCAGCAGCTTAGGTCTTGCCAGCGACGAGCAGTACTTC; CDR3: CASSLGLASDEQYF; size: NA; length: 14; V: TRBV11-3; D: NA; J: TRBJ2-7
DNA: TGCGCCAGCAGCTTGGCCAGCGGTGCAACTAATGAAAAACTGTTTTTT; CDR3: CASSLASGATNEKLFF; size: NA; length: 16; V: TRBV5-1; D: NA; J: TRBJ1-4
DNA: TGTGCCAGCGGGCGACTAGCGGGATTCCAAGAGACCCAGTACTTC; CDR3: CASGRLAGFQETQYF; size: NA; length: 15; V: TRBV6-4; D: TRBD2; J: TRBJ2-5
DNA: TGTGCCAGTAGTAGAGCGGGAGAACCGACAGATACGCAGTATTTT; CDR3: CASSRAGEPTDTQYF; size: NA; length: 15; V: TRBV19; D: TRBD2; J: TRBJ2-3
DNA: TGCAGCGTTGTAAAGGGGAGCACAGATACGCAGTATTTT; CDR3: CSVVKGSTDTQYF; size: NA; length: 13; V: TRBV29-1; D: NA; J: TRBJ2-3
DNA: TGCGCCAGCAGCTGGAGGGGATCCGCGAACACCGGGGAGCTGTTTTTT; CDR3: CASSWRGSANTGELFF; size: NA; length: 16; V: TRBV5-1; D: NA; J: TRBJ2-2
DNA: TGCGCCAGCAGCTTGGGAGGGGGATCCTCCTACAATGAGCAGTTCTTC; CDR3: CASSLGGGSSYNEQFF; size: NA; length: 16; V: TRBV5-1; D: NA; J: TRBJ2-1
DNA: TGTGCCAGCAGCTCCGGGACAGCGGCCCTGAACACTGAAGCTTTCTTT; CDR3: CASSSGTAALNTEAFF; size: NA; length: 16; V: TRBV5-8; D: TRBD1; J: TRBJ1-1
DNA: TGTGCCAGCAGGGACAGGGGCCCTACCCGGTTCTTC; CDR3: CASRDRGPTRFF; size: NA; length: 12; V: TRBV11-2; D: TRBD1; J: TRBJ2-1
DNA: TGTGCCAGCGAGGGACTAGCGCGCTCGCTAGGAAGGCCAGATACGCAGTATTTT; CDR3: CASEGLARSLGRPDTQYF; size: once; length: 18; V: TRBV25-1; D: TRBD2; J: TRBJ2-3
DNA: TGCGCCAGCAGTTCTAGCGAATCCTACAATGAGCAGTTCTTC; CDR3: CASSSSESYNEQFF; size: NA; length: 14; V: TRBV5-1; D: NA; J: TRBJ2-1
DNA: TGCGCCAGCAGCTTGGCCGGAGGAGAGACCCAGTACTTC; CDR3: CASSLAGGETQYF; size: few; length: 13; V: TRBV5-1; D: NA; J: TRBJ2-5
DNA: TGTGCCAGCAGTGAAGGGGGGACTAGCTACGAGCAGTACTTC; CDR3: CASSEGGTSYEQYF; size: NA; length: 14; V: TRBV6-1; D: TRBD2; J: TRBJ2-7
DNA: TGTGCCAGCTCACAACGTCGGGACAGCGGCTACACCTTC; CDR3: CASSQRRDSGYTF; size: NA; length: 13; V: TRBV18; D: TRBD1; J: TRBJ1-2
DNA: TGTGCCAGCAGCTCAGGGGGCAATGAGCAGTTCTTC; CDR3: CASSSGGNEQFF; size: NA; length: 12; V: TRBV27; D: TRBD1; J: TRBJ2-1
DNA: TGCGCCAGCAGCCAATTAGGACAGGCGGGATCACCCCTCCACTTT; CDR3: CASSQLGQAGSPLHF; size: NA; length: 15; V: TRBV4-1; D: TRBD1; J: TRBJ1-6
DNA: TGTGCCAGCAGAGGATATCGGGGGACCGGGGAGCTGTTTTTT; CDR3: CASRGYRGTGELFF; size: NA; length: 14; V: TRBV2; D: NA; J: TRBJ2-2
DNA: TGTGCCAGCAGCGATCCGGGACTAGGGGCCGGGGAGCTGTTTTTT; CDR3: CASSDPGLGAGELFF; size: NA; length: 15; V: TRBV6-2/TRBV6-3; D: TRBD2; J: TRBJ2-2
DNA: TGTGCCAGCAGCTCCACCTACTCAGACAGGGTTGGAAACACCATATATTTT; CDR3: CASSSTYSDRVGNTIYF; size: NA; length: 17; V: TRBV7-9; D: TRBD1; J: TRBJ1-3
DNA: TGCAGTGCTAGACACAGCCTGGTAACTTTCTTT; CDR3: CSARHSLVTFF; size: NA; length: 11; V: TRBV20-1; D: NA; J: TRBJ1-1
DNA: TGCGCCAGCAGCTTACTTATAGCGGGAGACTCCTACAATGAGCAGTTCTTC; CDR3: CASSLLIAGDSYNEQFF; size: NA; length: 17; V: TRBV5-1; D: TRBD2; J: TRBJ2-1
DNA: TGCAGCGTTGGGAAGGGGACCGGGGAGCTGTTTTTT; CDR3: CSVGKGTGELFF; size: few; length: 12; V: TRBV29-1; D: NA; J: TRBJ2-2
DNA: TGTGCCAGCAGTGACTCGGACAACAATGAGCAGTTCTTC; CDR3: CASSDSDNNEQFF; size: once; length: 13; V: TRBV6-4; D: NA; J: TRBJ2-1
DNA: TGTGCCAGCAGCTTGGCTGTGGAGGGGGAGACCCAGTACTTC; CDR3: CASSLAVEGETQYF; size: NA; length: 14; V: TRBV7-9; D: NA; J: TRBJ2-5
DNA: TGTGCCTGGGACAGGACACCACTGAACACTGAAGCTTTCTTT; CDR3: CAWDRTPLNTEAFF; size: few; length: 14; V: TRBV30; D: NA; J: TRBJ1-1
DNA: TGTGCCAGCAGCACACAGACTAGCGGGAGAAGTAATGAGCAGTTCTTC; CDR3: CASSTQTSGRSNEQFF; size: NA; length: 16; V: TRBV5-4; D: TRBD2; J: TRBJ2-1
DNA: TGCGCCAGCAGCCAAGAACAAGGGACTAGCGGAACTTCCTACAATGAGCAGTTCTTC; CDR3: CASSQEQGTSGTSYNEQFF; size: NA; length: 19; V: TRBV4-1; D: TRBD2; J: TRBJ2-1
DNA: TGTGCCAGCAGCACGCAACAGGGTCTTGACTATGGCTACACCTTC; CDR3: CASSTQQGLDYGYTF; size: NA; length: 15; V: TRBV7-2; D: NA; J: TRBJ1-2
DNA: TGTGCCAGCACCCCAACAGGTTCCGAAGAAAAACTGTTTTTT; CDR3: CASTPTGSEEKLFF; size: NA; length: 14; V: TRBV3-1/TRBV3-2; D: NA; J: TRBJ1-4
DNA: TGTGCCAGCAGCCGCCCTAAAAAGCGGGAGTATTACAATGAGCAGTTCTTC; CDR3: CASSRPKKREYYNEQFF; size: NA; length: 17; V: TRBV7-2; D: TRBD2; J: TRBJ2-1
DNA: TGCGCCAGCAGTGACGGACAGTATTCGCAGCCCCAGCATTTT; CDR3: CASSDGQYSQPQHF; size: NA; length: 14; V: TRBV10-1; D: NA; J: TRBJ1-5
DNA: TGTGCCAGCAGCCCCTGGGGAACTAGCTCTTACGAGCAGTACTTC; CDR3: CASSPWGTSSYEQYF; size: NA; length: 15; V: TRBV7-2; D: NA; J: TRBJ2-7
DNA: TGTGCCAGCAGGGACAGGGATGACACTGAAGCTTTCTTT; CDR3: CASRDRDDTEAFF; size: NA; length: 13; V: TRBV25-1; D: TRBD1; J: TRBJ1-1
DNA: TGTGCCAGCAGGCCCACGGGGGTAGGGAATCAGCCCCAGCATTTT; CDR3: CASRPTGVGNQPQHF; size: once; length: 15; V: TRBV28; D: NA; J: TRBJ1-5
DNA: TGTGCCAGCAGCCCTAGCGGAAACTCCTACAATGAGCAGTTCTTC; CDR3: CASSPSGNSYNEQFF; size: once; length: 15; V: TRBV7-2; D: TRBD2; J: TRBJ2-1